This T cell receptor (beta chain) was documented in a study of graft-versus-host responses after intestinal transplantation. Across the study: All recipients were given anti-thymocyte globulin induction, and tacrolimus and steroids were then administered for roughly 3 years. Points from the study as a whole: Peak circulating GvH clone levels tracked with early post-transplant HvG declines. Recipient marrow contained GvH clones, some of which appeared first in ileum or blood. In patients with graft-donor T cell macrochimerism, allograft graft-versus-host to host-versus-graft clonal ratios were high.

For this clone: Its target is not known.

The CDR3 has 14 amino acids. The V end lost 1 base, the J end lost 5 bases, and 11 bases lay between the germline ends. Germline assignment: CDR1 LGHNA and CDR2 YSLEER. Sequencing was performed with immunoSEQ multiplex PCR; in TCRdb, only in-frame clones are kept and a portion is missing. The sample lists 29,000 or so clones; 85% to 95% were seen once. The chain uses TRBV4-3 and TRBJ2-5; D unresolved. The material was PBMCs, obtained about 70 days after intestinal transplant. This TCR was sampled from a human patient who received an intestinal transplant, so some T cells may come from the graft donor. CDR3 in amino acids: CASSQGAVGETQYF. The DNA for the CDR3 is TGCGCCAGCAGCCAAGGGGCCGTGGGCGAGACCCAGTACTTC.